This T cell receptor beta chain was observed in a study of blood T cells in healthy people across ages. The second PCR ran about 6 to 12 cycles with a sample-barcoded 5' primer and J-beta primers. Each CDR3 protein gets one entry after TCRdb re-called the 5' RACE reads with MiXCR. Here the sample spans about 930,000 distinct CDR3 sequences, about 27% being singletons. The length of the CDR3 is 12 residues. The germline gives CDR1 MDHEN, CDR2 SYDVKM. The V gene lost 7 bases and the J gene lost 7 bases, with 11 bases spanning the gap. A minimum of 6 micrograms of total RNA was extracted per sample. These data were likewise used in another study, on T cells of mothers and their children.

This TCR derives from a middle-aged woman in good health. This chain links TRBV28 with TRBJ1-5, with a possible D match to TRBD1 (5 bases). The sequenced sample consisted of blood. CDR3 amino acids: CASMGLEQPQHF. CDR3 nucleotides: TGTGCCAGCATGGGACTCGAACAGCCCCAGCATTTT. Filled out from reference TRBV28 and TRBJ1-5, the complete variable domain reads DVKVTQSSRYLVKRTGEKVFLECVQDMDHENMFWYRQDPGLGLRLIYFSYDVKMKEKGDIPEGYSVSREKKERFSLILESASTNQTSMYLCASMGLEQPQHFGDGTRLSIL.